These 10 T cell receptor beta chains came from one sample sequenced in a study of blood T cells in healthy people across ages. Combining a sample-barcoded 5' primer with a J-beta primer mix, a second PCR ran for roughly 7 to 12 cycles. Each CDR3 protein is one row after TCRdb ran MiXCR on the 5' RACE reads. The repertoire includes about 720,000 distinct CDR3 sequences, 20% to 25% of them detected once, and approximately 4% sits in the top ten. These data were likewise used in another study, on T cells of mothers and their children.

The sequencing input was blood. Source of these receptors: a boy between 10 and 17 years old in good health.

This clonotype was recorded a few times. CDR3 residues: CASSQERTRSEQFF. CDR3 nucleotide sequence: TGCGCCAGCAGCCAAGAGAGGACTAGGAGTGAGCAGTTCTTC. The genes are TRBV4-1 and TRBJ2-5; TRBD2 matches 7 bases. The J call may not be correct, given that the DNA end is closer to TRBJ2-1. There are 14 residues in the CDR3. CDR1 MGHRA and CDR2 YSYEKL come from the germline V gene.

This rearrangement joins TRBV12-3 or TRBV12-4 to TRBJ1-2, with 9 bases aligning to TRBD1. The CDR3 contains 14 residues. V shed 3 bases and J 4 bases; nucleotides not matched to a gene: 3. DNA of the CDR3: TGTGCCAGCAGTTTCGAGGACAGGGGCTATGGCTACACCTTC. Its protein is CASSFEDRGYGYTF.

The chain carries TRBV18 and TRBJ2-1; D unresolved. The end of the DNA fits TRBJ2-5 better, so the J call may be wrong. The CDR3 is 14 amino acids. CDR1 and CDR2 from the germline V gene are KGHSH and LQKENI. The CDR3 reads CASSPWAERETQYF. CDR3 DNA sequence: TGTGCCAGCTCACCATGGGCAGAACGGGAGACCCAGTACTTC.

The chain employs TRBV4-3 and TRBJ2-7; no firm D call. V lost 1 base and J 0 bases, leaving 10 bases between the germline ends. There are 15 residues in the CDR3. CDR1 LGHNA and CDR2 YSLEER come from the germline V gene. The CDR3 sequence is CASSQVLGSSYEQYF. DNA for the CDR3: TGCGCCAGCAGCCAAGTACTGGGAAGCTCCTACGAGCAGTACTTC.

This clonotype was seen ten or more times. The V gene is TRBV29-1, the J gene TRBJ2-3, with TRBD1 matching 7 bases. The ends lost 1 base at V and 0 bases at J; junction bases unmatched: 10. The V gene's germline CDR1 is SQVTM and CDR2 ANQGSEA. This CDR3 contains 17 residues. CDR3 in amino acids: CSVEGNTQGISTDTQYF. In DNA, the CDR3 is TGCAGCGTTGAAGGCAATACACAGGGGATAAGCACAGATACGCAGTATTTT.

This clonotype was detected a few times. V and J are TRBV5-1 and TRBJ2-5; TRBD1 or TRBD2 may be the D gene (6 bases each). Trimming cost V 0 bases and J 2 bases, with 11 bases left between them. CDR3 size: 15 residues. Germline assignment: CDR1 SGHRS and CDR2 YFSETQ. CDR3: CASSLEGGLQETQYF. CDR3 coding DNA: TGCGCCAGCAGCTTGGAAGGGGGACTGCAAGAGACCCAGTACTTC. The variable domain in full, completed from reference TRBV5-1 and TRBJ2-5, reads KAGVTQTPRYLIKTRGQQVTLSCSPISGHRSVSWYQQTPGQGLQFLFEYFSETQRNKGNFPGRFSGRQFSNSRSEMNVSTLELGDSALYLCASSLEGGLQETQYFGPGTRLLVL.

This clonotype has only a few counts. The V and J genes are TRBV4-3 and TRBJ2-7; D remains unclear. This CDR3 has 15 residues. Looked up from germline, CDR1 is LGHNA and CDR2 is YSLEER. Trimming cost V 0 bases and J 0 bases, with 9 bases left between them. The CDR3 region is CASSQDRISSYEQYF. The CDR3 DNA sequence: TGCGCCAGCAGCCAAGATCGGATAAGCTCCTACGAGCAGTACTTC.

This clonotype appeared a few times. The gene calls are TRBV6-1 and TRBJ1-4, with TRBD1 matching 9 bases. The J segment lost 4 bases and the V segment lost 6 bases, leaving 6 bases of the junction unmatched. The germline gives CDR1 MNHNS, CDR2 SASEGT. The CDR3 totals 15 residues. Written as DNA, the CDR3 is TGTGCCAGCAGGCCCAGGACAGGGGATAATGAAAAACTGTTTTTT. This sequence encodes CASRPRTGDNEKLFF.

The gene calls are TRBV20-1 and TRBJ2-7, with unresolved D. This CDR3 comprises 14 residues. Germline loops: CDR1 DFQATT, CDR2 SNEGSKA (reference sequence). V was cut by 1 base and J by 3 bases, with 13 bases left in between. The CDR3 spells CSARGLTKVYEQYF. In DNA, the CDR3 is TGCAGTGCTAGAGGTCTAACCAAAGTCTACGAGCAGTACTTC.

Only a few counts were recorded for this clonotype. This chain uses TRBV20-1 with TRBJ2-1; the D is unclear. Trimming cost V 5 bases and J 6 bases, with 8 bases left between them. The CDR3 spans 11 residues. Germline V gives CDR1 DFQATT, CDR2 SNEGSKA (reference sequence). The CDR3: CSAPDINEQFF. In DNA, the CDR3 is TGCAGTGCTCCCGACATCAATGAGCAGTTCTTC.